The rows below give T cell receptor beta chains drawn from one sample of a study of cytomegalovirus exposure and HLA in healthy donors. TCRdb's copy holds only in-frame clones and misses some; the assay was immunoSEQ multiplex PCR. The repertoire includes under 200,000 clones, about four fifths of them detected once, and 7% sits in the top ten. Sequenced: PBMCs. Receptors originate from a woman in her twenties or thirties in good health and CMV-seropositive. Both conserved end residues are part of each CDR3. D genes are given only for firm matches. Size is omitted from some rows. Given values are once, few, many or a class for expanded clones.

TRBV19,TRBJ2-1,.,TRBD1,CASSMLGTAYNEQFF,TGTGCCAGTAGTATGTTAGGGACAGCATACAATGAGCAGTTCTTC
TRBV15,TRBJ2-7,few,TRBD2,CATSRGSRESLHFYEQYF,TGTGCCACCAGCAGAGGATCGCGGGAGTCTCTACATTTCTACGAGCAGTACTTC
TRBV6-5,TRBJ1-5,.,.,CASSYREGNQPQHF,TGTGCCAGCAGTTACCGGGAAGGCAATCAGCCCCAGCATTTT
TRBV30,TRBJ2-3,.,TRBD1,CAWNRDRVGITDTQYF,TGTGCCTGGAATCGGGACAGGGTGGGAATAACAGATACGCAGTATTTT
TRBV27,TRBJ1-6,.,.,CASSSGDSSYNSPLHF,TGTGCCAGCAGTTCAGGGGATAGCTCCTATAATTCACCCCTCCACTTT
TRBV2,TRBJ2-5,.,.,CASHRGLTREETQYF,TGTGCCAGCCACCGAGGCCTTACTAGGGAAGAGACCCAGTACTTC
TRBV19,TRBJ2-7,few,.,CASKTTVTSYEQYF,TGTGCCAGTAAAACGACAGTCACGTCCTACGAGCAGTACTTC
TRBV5-6,TRBJ2-3,.,.,CASSLDRATDTQYF,TGTGCCAGCAGTTTGGACAGAGCCACAGATACGCAGTATTTT
TRBV2,TRBJ2-1,.,TRBD2,CASRFSGGAYNEQFF,TGTGCCAGCAGATTCAGCGGGGGGGCCTACAATGAGCAGTTCTTC
TRBV5-1,TRBJ2-5,.,TRBD2,CASSLDGLAEETQYF,TGCGCCAGCAGCCTCGACGGACTAGCGGAAGAGACCCAGTACTTC
TRBV7-9,TRBJ1-3,.,TRBD1,CASSTFDRDSGNTIYF,TGTGCCAGCAGCACGTTCGACAGGGACTCTGGAAACACCATATATTTT
TRBV5-4,TRBJ1-6,.,.,CASSFYSEGNSPLHF,TGTGCCAGCAGCTTCTACAGTGAGGGTAATTCACCCCTCCACTTT
TRBV7-3,TRBJ2-2,once,.,CASSSRDTNTGELFF,TGTGCCAGCAGCTCACGGGACACTAACACCGGGGAGCTGTTTTTT
TRBV29-1,TRBJ2-5,.,TRBD1,CSVDTAGGETQYF,TGCAGCGTTGATACAGCAGGGGGAGAGACCCAGTACTTC
TRBV4-3,TRBJ2-1,.,.,CASSQDRVLGEQFF,TGCGCCAGCAGCCAAGACCGGGTCCTCGGCGAGCAGTTCTTC
TRBV27,TRBJ2-1,.,TRBD2,CASSFFPRRGDGRHEQFF,TGTGCCAGCAGTTTTTTTCCTCGCCGAGGGGACGGGAGGCATGAGCAGTTCTTC
TRBV2,TRBJ2-7,.,.,CASRPGLGEQYF,TGTGCCAGCAGGCCGGGACTTGGGGAGCAGTACTTC
TRBV5-1,TRBJ2-7,.,.,CASSFQGLSPSAEQYF,TGCGCCAGCAGCTTTCAGGGACTTTCCCCAAGTGCCGAGCAGTACTTC
TRBV6-6,TRBJ2-3,once,.,CASISGGTDTQYF,TGTGCCAGCATTTCGGGCGGGACAGATACGCAGTATTTT
TRBV9,TRBJ2-3,.,.,CASSVAGEPRTDTQYF,TGTGCCAGCAGCGTAGCCGGGGAACCACGCACAGATACGCAGTATTTT